This T cell receptor beta chain was retrieved from a study of T cells in Graves' hyperthyroidism and ophthalmopathy. Details on this clonotype: Its antigen is undetermined.

Pregnant or lactating patients were excluded, as were those with uncontrolled infection or other autoimmune disease. V dropped 2 bases and J dropped 7 bases, with 11 bases sitting between them. This CDR3 contains 14 residues. Germline V gene sequence: CDR1 MNHNS, CDR2 SASEGT. General study results and limits: Ophthalmopathy and stable hyperthyroidism were separated by a 13 V-J model.

The investigators amplified TCR beta CDR3 regions from RNA transcripts. Researchers ran a first-round RT-PCR on the TCR CDR3 using the HTBI primer set. TCRdb re-analysed the multiplex PCR reads in MiXCR, keeping a single row per CDR3 protein. This table holds a few hundred thousand distinct CDR3 sequences, 17% found once. The chain is built from TRBV6-1 and TRBJ1-4; D possibly corresponds to TRBD1 (5 bases). Sequenced input: blood. The TCR originated in a woman aged 55-69 years with Graves' ophthalmopathy. The CDR3 here is CASSELGGGEKLFF. As DNA, the CDR3 is TGTGCCAGCAGTGAATTGGGGGGAGGTGAAAAACTGTTTTTT.